The sequence of this TCR beta chain was determined in a study of high-grade serous ovarian cancer treatment subgroups. Study conclusions and caveats: Same-patient tumor repertoires overlapped at about 0.11 to 0.8; different patients barely overlapped.

Tumor tissue was taken before any definitive surgery or chemotherapy was given. Details on this clone: Antigen: not known.

Deletions cut 1 base from V and 3 bases from J, with 7 bases between. Per germline, CDR1 LNHDA and CDR2 SQIVND (reference sequence). The CDR3 runs to 14 residues. The table came from immunoSEQ multiplex PCR; TCRdb's copy has only in-frame clones and leaves some out. The profile shows tens of thousands of clones, 80% to 90% of them singletons. The sequenced sample consisted of tumor tissue. This receptor was taken from a human donor with high-grade serous ovarian cancer. The chain is built from TRBV19 and TRBJ1-5; D unresolved. The DNA for the CDR3 is TGTGCCAGTAGTATAGTAGGTTACAATCAGCCCCAGCATTTT. Residues: CASSIVGYNQPQHF.